Below, 7 T cell receptor beta chains from the same sample are listed, as sequenced in a study of Ad26.COV2.S vaccination and SARS-CoV-2 variants. Described treatment: 15 to 20 received Ad26.COV2.S at low or high dose, single or two shots; roughly 5 received placebo; per-sample allocation not given. All samples were drawn on day 63, counting from the first vaccine or placebo injection. Profiled with immunoSEQ multiplex PCR; TCRdb holds only in-frame clones, not every one. Seen here are around 300,000 clones, 80% to 90% observed once, and the top ten hold around 11%. The sample was peripheral blood, taken in a trial of Ad26.COV2.S vaccine versus placebo. These receptors were collected from a person aged 18 to 65 who received the Ad26.COV2.S COVID-19 vaccine or a placebo.

This rearrangement joins TRBV7-2 to TRBJ2-1, with 9 bases fitting TRBD2. Trimming cost V 5 bases and J 4 bases; bases outside gene matches: 9. The CDR3 contains 16 residues. CDR1 and CDR2 from the germline V gene are SGHTA and FQGNSA. CDR3 in DNA: TGTGCCAGCAGCCCCAGGTGGCTAGCGGGATACAATGAGCAGTTCTTC. It is translated as CASSPRWLAGYNEQFF.

V gene TRBV28 combines with J gene TRBJ1-1; weak D call: TRBD1 (6 bases). V was cut by 6 bases and J by 5 bases, with 16 bases left in between. The CDR3 is 14 amino acids. Germline CDR1 and CDR2: MDHEN and SYDVKM. CDR3 DNA sequence: TGTGCCAGCAGGGCGGGGGGCGCTCTTACTGAAGCTTTCTTT. It is translated as CASRAGGALTEAFF.

This chain links TRBV11-2 with TRBJ1-4; unclear D gene. The V and J ends lost 4 bases and 8 bases respectively, with 17 bases between them. This CDR3 contains 15 residues. Germline V gene sequence: CDR1 SGHAT, CDR2 FQNNGV. CDR3: CASSSTESQLEKLFF. In nucleotides, the CDR3 is TGTGCCAGCAGCTCAACGGAAAGCCAGTTAGAAAAACTGTTTTTT.

The chain couples TRBV6-6 to TRBJ2-7; D uncertain. Germline CDR1 is MNHNY and CDR2 is SVGAGI (reference sequence). There are 11 residues in the CDR3. V lost 4 bases, J lost 6 bases, and 7 bases lay in between. The CDR3 here is CASSFDREQYF. In DNA form, the CDR3 reads TGTGCCAGCAGTTTCGACCGCGAGCAGTACTTC.

The chain uses TRBV5-4 and TRBJ1-2; D remains ambiguous. Between the trimmed V and J ends, which lost 6 bases and 0 bases, there was a span of 12 bases. This CDR3 spans 14 amino acids. Germline V CDR1 and CDR2: SGHNT, YYREEE (reference sequence). As DNA, the CDR3 is TGTGCCAGCACGCCCGAACGGACTAACTATGGCTACACCTTC. Encoded protein: CASTPERTNYGYTF.

The chain couples TRBV27 to TRBJ2-6; 11 bases are shared with TRBD1. Germline CDR1 MNHEY, CDR2 SMNVEV (reference sequence). Trimming removed 6 bases from V and 2 bases from J; junction bases left unmatched: 9. The CDR3 is 18 residues long. The CDR3 nucleotides read TGTGCCAGCAGGCTCCTCGGACAGGGGGCTCCTGGGGCCAACGTCCTGACTTTC. The encoded protein is CASRLLGQGAPGANVLTF.

This chain connects TRBV24-1 to TRBJ1-1; D may be TRBD1 (5 bases). Trimming left V 9 bases short and J 1 base short, with 11 bases between. Looked up from germline, CDR1 is KGHDR and CDR2 is SFDVKD. This CDR3 region has 13 residues. The CDR3 region has the DNA TGTGCCACCCGCGGGGCTGAGAACACTGAAGCTTTCTTT. Its translation: CATRGAENTEAFF.